A single sample is the source of the 14 T cell receptor beta chains below, sequenced in a study of cytomegalovirus exposure and HLA in healthy donors. PCR primers comprised 60 Vbeta and 13 Jbeta primers. The table came from immunoSEQ multiplex PCR; TCRdb's copy has only in-frame clones and leaves some out. There are tens of thousands of clones in the sample; 65% to 90% occur only once, and roughly 3.4% lies in the top ten. Sequencing was performed on PBMCs. The receptors were gathered from a man aged 25 to 40 in good health and CMV-seropositive.

This sequence joins TRBV4-3 and TRBJ2-7, with D perhaps TRBD1 (6 bases). The CDR3 consists of 13 residues. The V gene lost 1 base and the J gene lost 8 bases, with 12 bases spanning the gap. The germline CDR1 and CDR2 sequences are LGHNA and YSLEER. The CDR3 DNA sequence: TGCGCCAGCAGCCAAGTCGACAGGCGTCAGCAGTACTTC. It is translated as CASSQVDRRQQYF.

The sample holds one count of this clone. The CDR3 sequence is CASSATSGDYNEQFF. CDR3 sequence (DNA): TGTGCCAGCAGCGCGACTAGCGGAGACTACAATGAGCAGTTCTTC. The chain employs TRBV7-8 and TRBJ2-1, with 9 positions matching TRBD2. Germline CDR1 SGHVS, CDR2 FQNEAQ. Losses at the gene ends were 5 bases for V and 3 bases for J; bases not matched to a gene: 5. The CDR3 sequence is 15 residues long.

In this sample, this clone turned up once. The rearrangement uses TRBV6-4 and TRBJ2-1, with D possibly TRBD2 on 5 matching bases. CDR1 and CDR2 (germline): MRHNA, SNTAGT. The V gene lost 3 bases and the J gene lost 0 bases, with 18 bases spanning the gap. The CDR3 totals 18 residues. The CDR3, as DNA: TGTGCCAGCAGTGAAGAAGTAGGACTTCTGAGCTCCTACAATGAGCAGTTCTTC. Its protein is CASSEEVGLLSSYNEQFF.

The chain carries TRBV18 and TRBJ1-1; no reliable D call. V was trimmed by 6 bases and J by 7 bases, leaving 12 bases between them. CDR1 is KGHSH and CDR2 is LQKENI in the germline V gene. The CDR3 consists of 12 residues. The CDR3 sequence is CASSQWQNEAFF. For the CDR3, the DNA is TGTGCCAGCTCCCAATGGCAGAATGAAGCTTTCTTT.

The V call is TRBV7-2, the J call TRBJ1-1; D remains ambiguous. The CDR3 is made up of 16 amino acids. CDR1 SGHTA and CDR2 FQGNSA come from the germline V gene. Trimming removed 1 base from V and 3 bases from J, with 15 bases in between. This chain's CDR3 is CASSLDLGVFHTEAFF. CDR3 sequence (DNA): TGTGCCAGCAGCTTAGATCTAGGCGTTTTTCACACTGAAGCTTTCTTT.

CDR3 coding DNA: TGTGCCAGCAGCGGCCGACAGCGAGACACCATATATTTT. It is translated as CASSGRQRDTIYF. The chain uses TRBV9 and TRBJ1-3, with a weak D call TRBD1 (5 bases). There are 13 residues in the CDR3. Deletions cut 3 bases from V and 8 bases from J, with 12 bases between. Germline CDR1 and CDR2: SGDLS and YYNGEE.

The chain links TRBV28 to TRBJ1-6; D perhaps matches TRBD1 (6 bases). Germline CDR1 is MDHEN and CDR2 is SYDVKM. V gave up 1 base and J gave up 1 base, with 8 bases separating them. CDR3 length: 16 residues. CDR3 loop: CASSLLGGSYNSPLHF. The CDR3 region has the DNA TGTGCCAGCAGTTTATTAGGGGGATCCTATAATTCACCCCTCCACTTT.

The chain links TRBV4-1 to TRBJ1-4; a weak D match, TRBD1 (6 bases). Trimming cost V 0 bases and J 5 bases, with 7 bases left between them. The CDR3 length is 14 residues. The germline V gene encodes CDR1 MGHRA and CDR2 YSYEKL. The DNA for the CDR3 is TGCGCCAGCAGCCAAGACAGGGGAAATGAAAAACTGTTTTTT. This translates into CASSQDRGNEKLFF.

The chain joins TRBV6-5 to TRBJ2-1; a possible D gene is TRBD2 (6 bases). This CDR3 region has 14 residues. The V end lost 2 bases, the J end lost 4 bases, and 9 bases lay between the germline ends. Germline V gene data show CDR1 as MNHEY and CDR2 as SVGAGI. CDR3 residues: CASSYGDFYNEQFF. The CDR3 DNA reads TGTGCCAGCAGTTACGGGGACTTTTACAATGAGCAGTTCTTC.

The chain recombines TRBV7-2 with TRBJ2-7; D ambiguous. Germline CDR1 and CDR2: SGHTA and FQGNSA. V was shortened by 5 bases and J by 0 bases, with 5 bases between the two germline ends. The CDR3 totals 12 residues. Written as DNA, the CDR3 is TGTGCCAGCAGCCTCAGCTCCTACGAGCAGTACTTC. Its protein is CASSLSSYEQYF. The variable domain in full, completed from reference TRBV7-2 and TRBJ2-7, reads GAGVSQSPSNKVTEKGKDVELRCDPISGHTALYWYRQSLGQGLEFLIYFQGNSAPDKSGLPSDRFSAERTGGSVSTLTIQRTQQEDSAVYLCASSLSSYEQYFGPGTRLTVT.

The rearrangement joins TRBV5-5 to TRBJ2-5, with 8 nucleotides matching TRBD2. Germline-derived CDR1 and CDR2 are SGHKS and YYEKEE (reference sequence). With 1 base clipped from V and 2 bases from J, the junction kept 7 bases outside the gene matches. The CDR3 runs to 16 residues. CDR3 region: CASSLTGGGQQETQYF. CDR3 nucleotides: TGTGCCAGCAGCTTGACTGGCGGGGGGCAACAAGAGACCCAGTACTTC.

The chain is built from TRBV5-1 and TRBJ2-3; 7 bases line up with TRBD1. V shed 5 bases and J 4 bases; nucleotides not matched to a gene: 13. CDR3 length: 16 residues. CDR1 and CDR2 from the germline V gene are SGHRS and YFSETQ. The CDR3 nucleotides are TGCGCCAGCAGTGCCGGGACAGCCAGTCGTGCAGATACGCAGTATTTT. Translated, it gives CASSAGTASRADTQYF.

The chain has TRBV5-1 and TRBJ2-7; D unclear. The CDR3 consists of 14 residues. Germline V gene sequence: CDR1 SGHRS, CDR2 YFSETQ. The ends were cut back, 6 bases at V and 0 bases at J, with 13 bases in the middle. CDR3 sequence reads: CASNGSVSSYEQYF. The CDR3, as DNA: TGCGCCAGCAACGGAAGCGTCAGCTCCTACGAGCAGTACTTC.

J is TRBJ1-1 and V is TRBV20-1; D not certain. The CDR3 is 11 residues long. V lost 1 base to trimming and J lost 6 bases, with 6 bases between them. Looked up from germline, CDR1 is DFQATT and CDR2 is SNEGSKA (reference sequence). CDR3 DNA: TGCAGTGCTAGAGTCCCCGCTGAAGCTTTCTTT. It codes for CSARVPAEAFF.